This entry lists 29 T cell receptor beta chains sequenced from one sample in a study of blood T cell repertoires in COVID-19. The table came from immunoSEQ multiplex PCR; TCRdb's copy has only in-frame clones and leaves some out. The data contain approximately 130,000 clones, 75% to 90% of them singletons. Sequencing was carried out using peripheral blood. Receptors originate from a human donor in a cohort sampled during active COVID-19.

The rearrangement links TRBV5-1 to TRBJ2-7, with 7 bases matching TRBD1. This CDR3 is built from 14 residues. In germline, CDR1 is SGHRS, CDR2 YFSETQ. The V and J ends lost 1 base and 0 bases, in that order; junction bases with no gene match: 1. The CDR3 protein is CASSLPGGSYEQYF. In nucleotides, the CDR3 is TGCGCCAGCAGCTTGCCAGGGGGCTCCTACGAGCAGTACTTC.

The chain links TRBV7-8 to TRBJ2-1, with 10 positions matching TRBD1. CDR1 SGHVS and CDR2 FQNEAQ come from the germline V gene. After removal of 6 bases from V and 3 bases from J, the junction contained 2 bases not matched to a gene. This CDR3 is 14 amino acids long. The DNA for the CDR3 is TGTGCCAGCAGACGGACAGGGGGCTACAATGAGCAGTTCTTC. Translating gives CASRRTGGYNEQFF.

The chain's CDR3 is CASSQDTGRAQPQHF. For the CDR3, the DNA is TGCGCCAGCAGCCAAGATACAGGGAGGGCTCAGCCCCAGCATTTT. V gene TRBV4-3 combines with J gene TRBJ1-5, with D possibly matching TRBD1 (6 bases). Germline CDR1 is LGHNA and CDR2 is YSLEER. V lost 0 bases to trimming and J lost 6 bases, with 12 bases between them. There are 15 residues in the CDR3.

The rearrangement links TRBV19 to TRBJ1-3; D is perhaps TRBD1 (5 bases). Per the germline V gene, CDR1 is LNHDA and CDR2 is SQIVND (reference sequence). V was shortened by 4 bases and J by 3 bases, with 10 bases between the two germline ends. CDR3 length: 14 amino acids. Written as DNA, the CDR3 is TGTGCCAGTAGTAGGCAGGGTTTTGGAAACACCATATATTTT. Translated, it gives CASSRQGFGNTIYF. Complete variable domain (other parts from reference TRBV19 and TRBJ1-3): DGGITQSPKYLFRKEGQNVTLSCEQNLNHDAMYWYRQDPGQGLRLIYYSQIVNDFQKGDIAEGYSVSREKKESFPLTVTSAQKNPTAFYLCASSRQGFGNTIYFGEGSWLTVV.

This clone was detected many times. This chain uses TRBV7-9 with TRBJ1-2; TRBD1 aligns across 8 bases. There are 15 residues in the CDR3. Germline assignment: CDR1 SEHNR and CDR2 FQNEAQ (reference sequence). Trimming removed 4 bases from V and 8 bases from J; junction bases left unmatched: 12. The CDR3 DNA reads TGTGCCAGCAGCTCAGGCCGGGACAGGTCTATAGGCTACACCTTC. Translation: CASSSGRDRSIGYTF. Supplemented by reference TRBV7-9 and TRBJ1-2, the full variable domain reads DTGVSQNPRHKITKRGQNVTFRCDPISEHNRLYWYRQTLGQGPEFLTYFQNEAQLEKSRLLSDRFSAERPKGSFSTLEIQRTEQGDSAMYLCASSSGRDRSIGYTFGSGTRLTVV.

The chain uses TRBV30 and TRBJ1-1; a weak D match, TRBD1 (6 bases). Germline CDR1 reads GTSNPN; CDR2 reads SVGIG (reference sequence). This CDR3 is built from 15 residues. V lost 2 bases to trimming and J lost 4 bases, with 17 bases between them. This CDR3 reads CAWSSGVGAGTEAFF. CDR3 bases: TGTGCCTGGAGTTCAGGGGTGGGGGCTGGCACTGAAGCTTTCTTT. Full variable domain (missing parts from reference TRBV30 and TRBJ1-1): SQTIHQWPATLVQPVGSPLSLECTVEGTSNPNLYWYRQAAGRGLQLLFYSVGIGQISSEVPQNLSASRPQDRQFILSSKKLLLSDSGFYLCAWSSGVGAGTEAFFGQGTRLTVV.

The CDR3 loop is CASGNRVGKLFF. CDR3 DNA: TGTGCCAGCGGAAACAGGGTTGGGAAACTGTTTTTT. The V call is TRBV12-3 or TRBV12-4, the J call TRBJ1-4; possible D gene TRBD1, 6 bases. V was trimmed by 8 bases and J by 11 bases, leaving 15 bases between them. The CDR3 has 12 amino acids.

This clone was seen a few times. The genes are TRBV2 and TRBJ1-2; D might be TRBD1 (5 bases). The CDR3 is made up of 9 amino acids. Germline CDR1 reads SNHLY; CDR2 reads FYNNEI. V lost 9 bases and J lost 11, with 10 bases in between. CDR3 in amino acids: CASSGSYTF. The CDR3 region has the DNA TGTGCCAGTTCAGGGTCTTACACCTTC.

CDR3 DNA: TGCGCCAGCAGCGATGGGGGCGGTGGGGAAAAACTGTTTTTT. Translation: CASSDGGGGEKLFF. This chain connects TRBV4-3 to TRBJ1-4; possible D gene TRBD1, 6 bases. The V end was cut by 5 bases, the J end by 8 bases, with 15 bases between. This CDR3 has 14 amino acids. Germline V gives CDR1 LGHNA, CDR2 YSLEER.

CDR3 region: CASLTFQGVNSPLHF. In DNA form, the CDR3 reads TGTGCCAGCCTCACATTCCAGGGTGTCAATTCACCCCTCCACTTT. The chain has TRBV27 and TRBJ1-6, with D tentatively TRBD1 (5 bases). V was cut by 8 bases and J by 7 bases, with 18 bases left in between. The CDR3 runs 15 residues. Germline CDR1 and CDR2: MNHEY and SMNVEV (reference sequence).

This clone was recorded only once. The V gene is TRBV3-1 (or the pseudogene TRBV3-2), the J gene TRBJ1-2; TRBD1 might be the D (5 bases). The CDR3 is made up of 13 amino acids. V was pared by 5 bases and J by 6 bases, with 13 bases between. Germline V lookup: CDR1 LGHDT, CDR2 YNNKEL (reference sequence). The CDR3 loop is CASSERGPDGYTF. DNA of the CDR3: TGTGCCAGCAGCGAAAGGGGTCCGGATGGCTACACCTTC.

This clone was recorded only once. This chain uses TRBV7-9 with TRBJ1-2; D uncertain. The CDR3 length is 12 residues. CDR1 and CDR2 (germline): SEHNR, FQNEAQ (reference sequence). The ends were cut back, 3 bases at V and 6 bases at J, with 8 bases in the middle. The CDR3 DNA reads TGTGCCAGCAGCTTTAAAGCGAATGGCTACACCTTC. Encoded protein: CASSFKANGYTF.

CDR3 protein: CASSIGGMGGYTF. CDR3 in DNA: TGTGCCAGTAGTATAGGAGGGATGGGTGGCTACACCTTC. V is TRBV19 and J is TRBJ1-2, with D unresolved. Looked up from germline, CDR1 is LNHDA and CDR2 is SQIVND (reference sequence). V gave up 1 base and J gave up 7 bases, with 10 bases separating them. CDR3 length equals 13 residues.

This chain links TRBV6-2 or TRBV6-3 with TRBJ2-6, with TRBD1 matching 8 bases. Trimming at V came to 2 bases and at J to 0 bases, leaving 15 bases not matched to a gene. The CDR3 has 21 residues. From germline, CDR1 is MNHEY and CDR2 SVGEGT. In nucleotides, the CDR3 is TGTGCCAGCAGTTACACGCTAAACCGGGACAGGTCGATCTCTGGGGCCAACGTCCTGACTTTC. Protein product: CASSYTLNRDRSISGANVLTF.

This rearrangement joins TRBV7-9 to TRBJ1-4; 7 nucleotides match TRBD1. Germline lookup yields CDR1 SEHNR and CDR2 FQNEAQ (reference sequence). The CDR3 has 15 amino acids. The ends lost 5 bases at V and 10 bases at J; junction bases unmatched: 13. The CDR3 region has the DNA TGTGCCAGCAGCCCGTCCGGGACAGTTCTCGGAAAACTGTTTTTT. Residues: CASSPSGTVLGKLFF.

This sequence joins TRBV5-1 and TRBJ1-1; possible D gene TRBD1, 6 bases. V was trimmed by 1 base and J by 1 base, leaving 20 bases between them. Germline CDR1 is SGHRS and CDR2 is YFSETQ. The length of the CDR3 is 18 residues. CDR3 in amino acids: CASSLHPTGPGGNTEAFF. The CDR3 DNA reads TGCGCCAGCAGCTTGCACCCCACAGGGCCGGGAGGGAACACTGAAGCTTTCTTT. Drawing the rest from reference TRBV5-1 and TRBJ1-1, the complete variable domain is KAGVTQTPRYLIKTRGQQVTLSCSPISGHRSVSWYQQTPGQGLQFLFEYFSETQRNKGNFPGRFSGRQFSNSRSEMNVSTLELGDSALYLCASSLHPTGPGGNTEAFFGQGTRLTVV.

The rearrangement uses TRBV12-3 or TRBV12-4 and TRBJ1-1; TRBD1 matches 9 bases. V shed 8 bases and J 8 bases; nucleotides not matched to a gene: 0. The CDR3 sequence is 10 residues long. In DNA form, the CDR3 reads TGTGCCAGCGGACAGGGGGAAGCTTTCTTT. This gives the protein CASGQGEAFF.

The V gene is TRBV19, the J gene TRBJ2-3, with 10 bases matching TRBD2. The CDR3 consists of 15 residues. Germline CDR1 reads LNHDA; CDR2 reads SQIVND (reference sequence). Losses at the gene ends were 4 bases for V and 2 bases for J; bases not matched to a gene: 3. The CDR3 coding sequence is TGTGCCAGTAGTACTCTAGCGGGAGCCACAGATACGCAGTATTTT. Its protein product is CASSTLAGATDTQYF.

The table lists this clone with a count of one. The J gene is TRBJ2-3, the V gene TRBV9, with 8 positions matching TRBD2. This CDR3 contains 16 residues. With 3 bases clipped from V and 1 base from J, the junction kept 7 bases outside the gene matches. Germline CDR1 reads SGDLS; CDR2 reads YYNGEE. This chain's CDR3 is CASSASSGPRTDTQYF. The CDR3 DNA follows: TGTGCCAGCAGCGCGTCTAGCGGGCCTCGCACAGATACGCAGTATTTT.

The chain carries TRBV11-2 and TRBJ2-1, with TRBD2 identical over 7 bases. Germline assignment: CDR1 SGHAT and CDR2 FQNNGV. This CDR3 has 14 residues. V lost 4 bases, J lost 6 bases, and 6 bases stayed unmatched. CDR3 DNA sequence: TGTGCCAGCAGCTGGGGGGGTTTACGCAATGAGCAGTTCTTC. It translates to CASSWGGLRNEQFF. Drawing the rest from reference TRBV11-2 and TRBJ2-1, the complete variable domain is EAGVAQSPRYKIIEKRQSVAFWCNPISGHATLYWYQQILGQGPKLLIQFQNNGVVDDSQLPKDRFSAERLKGVDSTLKIQPAKLEDSAVYLCASSWGGLRNEQFFGPGTRLTVL.

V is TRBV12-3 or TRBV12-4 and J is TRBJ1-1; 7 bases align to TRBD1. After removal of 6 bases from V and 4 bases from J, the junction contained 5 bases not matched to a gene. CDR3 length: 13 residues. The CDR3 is CASRKGAGTEAFF. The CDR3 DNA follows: TGTGCCAGCAGAAAGGGGGCTGGCACTGAAGCTTTCTTT.

CDR3 sequence (DNA): TGCGCCAGCAGCCAAGATCGGGGGGCTGAGACTGAAGCTTTCTTT. Translation gives CASSQDRGAETEAFF. The J gene is TRBJ1-1, the V gene TRBV4-3; possible D gene TRBD1, 6 bases. Germline values: CDR1 LGHNA, CDR2 YSLEER. V lost 0 bases to trimming and J lost 5 bases, with 13 bases between them. CDR3 size: 15 residues.

The CDR3 region has the DNA TGCAGTGCCAAGACAGACTATGGCTACACCTTC. Its protein product is CSAKTDYGYTF. The J gene is TRBJ1-2, the V gene TRBV20-1, with D possibly TRBD1 on 5 matching bases. The CDR3 is made up of 11 amino acids. V lost 6 bases, J lost 3 bases, and 8 bases lay in between. Germline V gene lookup returns CDR1 DFQATT and CDR2 SNEGSKA (reference sequence).

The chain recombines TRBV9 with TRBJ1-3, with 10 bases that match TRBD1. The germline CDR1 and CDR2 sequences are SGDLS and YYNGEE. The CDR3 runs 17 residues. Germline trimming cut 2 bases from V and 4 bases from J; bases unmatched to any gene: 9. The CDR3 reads CASSVTGQGTEGNTIYF. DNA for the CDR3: TGTGCCAGCAGCGTTACGGGACAGGGGACCGAGGGAAACACCATATATTTT.

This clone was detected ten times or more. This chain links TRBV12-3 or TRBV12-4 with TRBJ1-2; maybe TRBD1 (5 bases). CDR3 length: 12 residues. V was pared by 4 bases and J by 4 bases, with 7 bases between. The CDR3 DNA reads TGTGCCAGCAGTTCTCAGGGCTATGGCTACACCTTC. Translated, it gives CASSSQGYGYTF.

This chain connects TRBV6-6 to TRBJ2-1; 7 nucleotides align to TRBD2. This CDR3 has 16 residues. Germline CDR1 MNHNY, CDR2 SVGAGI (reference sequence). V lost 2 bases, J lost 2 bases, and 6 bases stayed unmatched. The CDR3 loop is CASSYHPSGTYNEQFF. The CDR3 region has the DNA TGTGCCAGCAGTTACCACCCTAGCGGTACCTACAATGAGCAGTTCTTC.

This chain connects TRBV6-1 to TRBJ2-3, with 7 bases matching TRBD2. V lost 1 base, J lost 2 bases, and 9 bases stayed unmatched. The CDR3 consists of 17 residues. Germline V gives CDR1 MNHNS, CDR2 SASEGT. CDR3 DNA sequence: TGTGCCAGCAGTGAAGTTCGTCCTAGCGGTTACACAGATACGCAGTATTTT. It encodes CASSEVRPSGYTDTQYF.

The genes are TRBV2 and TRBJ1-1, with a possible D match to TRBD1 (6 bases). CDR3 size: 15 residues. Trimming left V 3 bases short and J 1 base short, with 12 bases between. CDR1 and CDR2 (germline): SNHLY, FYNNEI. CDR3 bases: TGTGCCAGCAGTGACGGTAGCAGGGGGAACACTGAAGCTTTCTTT. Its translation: CASSDGSRGNTEAFF.

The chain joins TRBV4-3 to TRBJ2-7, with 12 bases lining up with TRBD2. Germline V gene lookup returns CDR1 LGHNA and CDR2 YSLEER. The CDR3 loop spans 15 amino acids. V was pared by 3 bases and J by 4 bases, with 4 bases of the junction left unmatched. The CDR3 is CASSHRLAGAYEQYF. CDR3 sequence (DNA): TGCGCCAGCAGCCATAGACTAGCGGGGGCTTACGAGCAGTACTTC.